This entry lists 24 T cell receptor beta chains sequenced from one sample in a study of Graves' ophthalmopathy and Graves' hyperthyroidism. The TCR beta CDR3 regions underwent amplification from RNA transcripts. HTBI-primed RT-PCR formed the first round, and a multiplex PCR formed the second. TCRdb itself ran the multiplex PCR reads through MiXCR, one entry per CDR3 protein. Of 200,000 to 300,000 distinct CDR3 sequences in the sample, roughly 50% were seen once. Sequenced sample: peripheral blood. These receptors were taken from an adult man with Graves' ophthalmopathy.

The chain combines TRBV2 with TRBJ1-5; D not resolved. Between the trimmed V and J ends, which lost 8 bases and 0 bases, there was a span of 11 bases. This CDR3 comprises 14 residues. Germline CDR1 and CDR2: SNHLY and FYNNEI. The chain's CDR3 is CASPGLYSNQPQHF. In DNA, the CDR3 is TGTGCCAGCCCGGGGTTGTATAGCAATCAGCCCCAGCATTTT.

V usage is TRBV9 and J usage is TRBJ1-1, with 7 bases matching TRBD1. The CDR3 consists of 15 residues. J gave up 1 base and V 0 bases, and 3 bases lay outside the gene matches. From germline, CDR1 is SGDLS and CDR2 YYNGEE. CDR3 DNA: TGTGCCAGCAGCGTAGCAGGGGGGGGGAACACTGAAGCTTTCTTT. Protein product: CASSVAGGGNTEAFF.

A few counts support this clonotype. The chain is built from TRBV4-1 and TRBJ1-2; no clear D. V was pared by 2 bases and J by 4 bases, with 8 bases between. Germline V gene data show CDR1 as MGHRA and CDR2 as YSYEKL. The CDR3 is 13 amino acids. In nucleotides, the CDR3 is TGCGCCAGCAGCCAACCGGGAATCTATGGCTACACCTTC. Its translation is CASSQPGIYGYTF.

The chain employs TRBV7-2 and TRBJ2-7, with unresolved D. Germline-derived CDR1 and CDR2 are SGHTA and FQGNSA. The CDR3 has 15 amino acids. V lost 5 bases and J 0 bases, leaving 14 bases between the germline ends. CDR3 bases: TGTGCCAGCAGCCCCCCCTCCGGGTTCTCCTACGAGCAGTACTTC. Its protein product is CASSPPSGFSYEQYF.

A few counts support this clonotype. The genes are TRBV9 and TRBJ1-4; TRBD1 might be the D (6 bases). V was clipped by 5 bases and J by 4 bases, with 18 bases between them. CDR3 size: 16 residues. Per germline, CDR1 SGDLS and CDR2 YYNGEE. The CDR3 loop is CASSYGAGALNEKLFF. CDR3 DNA: TGTGCCAGCAGTTACGGGGCGGGGGCGCTTAATGAAAAACTGTTTTTT.

J is TRBJ1-2 and V is TRBV25-1, with a weak D call TRBD1 (5 bases). The CDR3 is 15 residues long. Trimming stripped 5 bases from V and 7 bases from J, with 20 bases between. Germline values: CDR1 MGHDK, CDR2 SYGVNS. As DNA, the CDR3 is TGTGCCAGCAGTACAGCCGGAGGGGTTTCGGGTGGCTACACCTTC. The encoded protein is CASSTAGGVSGGYTF.

This clonotype came up a few times. The chain joins TRBV2 to TRBJ1-2, with a weak D call TRBD1 (6 bases). The V gene's germline CDR1 is SNHLY and CDR2 FYNNEI. The V end lost 7 bases, the J end lost 13 bases, and 25 bases lay between the germline ends. There are 14 residues in the CDR3. DNA of the CDR3: TGTGCCAGCAATTCGAGGGGGTTCGCTACCCTTCCCACCTTC. Its translation: CASNSRGFATLPTF.

This chain joins TRBV6-6 and TRBJ1-1; D call uncertain. Germline CDR1 MNHNY, CDR2 SVGAGI (reference sequence). The CDR3 covers 16 residues. The V and J ends lost 5 bases and 8 bases respectively, with 24 bases between them. The CDR3 coding sequence is TGTGCCAGCAGTCTCCCGATCGTGAGAGAGAATGACGAAGCTTTCTTT. Its protein is CASSLPIVRENDEAFF.

The chain couples TRBV20-1 to TRBJ2-1; D remains ambiguous. Trimming pared 5 bases from V and 12 bases from J, leaving 11 bases between. CDR1 is DFQATT and CDR2 is SNEGSKA in the germline V gene (reference sequence). The CDR3 runs 10 residues. CDR3 region: CSAFDWGQFF. CDR3 nucleotides: TGCAGTGCTTTCGACTGGGGGCAGTTCTTC.

V usage is TRBV12-5 and J usage is TRBJ2-5; D gene unclear. Trimming removed 4 bases from V and 9 bases from J, with 12 bases in between. This CDR3 is built from 12 residues. CDR1 and CDR2 (germline): LGHNT, FRNRAP. CDR3 bases: TGTGCTAGTGGTTACGACCCCGGGCCCCAGTACTTC. Encoded protein: CASGYDPGPQYF. The complete variable domain, with remaining parts taken from reference TRBV12-5 and TRBJ2-5, reads DARVTQTPRHKVTEMGQEVTMRCQPILGHNTVFWYRQTMMQGLELLAYFRNRAPLDDSGMPKDRFSAEMPDATLATLKIQPSEPRDSAVYFCASGYDPGPQYFGPGTRLLVL.

For this clonotype: The junction departs from the called germline gene at one end, perhaps through a read error. The genes are TRBV7-9 and TRBJ2-7, with D tentatively TRBD2 (6 bases). In germline, CDR1 is SEHNR, CDR2 FQNEAQ (reference sequence). The CDR3 is 15 residues long. DNA for the CDR3: TGCGCCAGCAGCTTGGCCTTCGGAGGGGCCTACGAGCAGTACTTC. It encodes CASSLAFGGAYEQYF.

This clonotype was picked up a small number of times. The chain joins TRBV10-3 to TRBJ1-1, with 7 bases aligning to TRBD1. V gave up 4 bases and J gave up 3 bases; unmatched junction bases: 11. The CDR3 covers 16 residues. Germline V gene sequence: CDR1 ENHRY, CDR2 SYGVKD. The CDR3 sequence: CAISVKSGGFDTEAFF. As DNA, the CDR3 is TGTGCCATCAGTGTGAAGTCAGGGGGTTTCGACACTGAAGCTTTCTTT.

The rearrangement uses TRBV4-1 and TRBJ2-7; no firm D call. This CDR3 contains 15 residues. Trimming pared 0 bases from V and 2 bases from J, leaving 11 bases between. CDR1 and CDR2 (germline): MGHRA, YSYEKL. CDR3 in DNA: TGCGCCAGCAGCCAAGAGTGGACGGTCCCCTACGAGCAGTACTTC. Residues: CASSQEWTVPYEQYF.

With regard to this clonotype: This may arise from a read error, as a much more abundant clone is one base away. Since no conserved phenylalanine or tryptophan closes the CDR3, a read error is the likely cause. The rearrangement uses TRBV10-3 and TRBJ2-7; D call uncertain. V was clipped by 3 bases and J by 2 bases, with 11 bases between them. Germline V lookup: CDR1 ENHRY, CDR2 SYGVKD. There are 14 residues in the CDR3. The CDR3 protein is CAISEKDIAYEQYS. The DNA of the CDR3 is TGTGCCATCAGTGAAAAAGATATCGCCTACGAGCAGTACTCC.

This clonotype has more than one count but fewer than ten. The genes are TRBV24-1 and TRBJ1-5; D perhaps matches TRBD1 (5 bases). V was pared by 9 bases and J by 4 bases, with 15 bases between. The CDR3 spans 14 residues. CDR1 and CDR2 (germline): KGHDR, SFDVKD. CDR3: CATHSGGSNQPQHF. In nucleotides, the CDR3 is TGTGCCACCCACTCGGGGGGGTCAAATCAGCCCCAGCATTTT.

This clonotype was found many times. The chain uses TRBV20-1 and TRBJ1-2; no clear D gene. CDR3 length: 15 amino acids. The V end lost 7 bases, the J end lost 4 bases, and 22 bases lay between the germline ends. Looked up from germline, CDR1 is DFQATT and CDR2 is SNEGSKA (reference sequence). The CDR3 nucleotides are TGCAGTGACTTCATGTGGACGGAGGGCAGCTATGGCTACACCTTC. This encodes CSDFMWTEGSYGYTF.

This clonotype appeared once. The V gene is TRBV7-6, the J gene TRBJ2-7; maybe TRBD1 (6 bases). Germline-derived CDR1 and CDR2 are SGHVS and FNYEAQ. This CDR3 is built from 15 residues. Trimming removed 1 base at V and 6 bases at J, with 16 bases between. The CDR3 spells CASSLVSMGAGEQYF. The DNA of the CDR3 is TGTGCCAGCAGCTTAGTTTCAATGGGGGCCGGCGAGCAGTACTTC.

The genes are TRBV29-1 and TRBJ2-5, with 12 bases aligning to TRBD1. Per germline, CDR1 SQVTM and CDR2 ANQGSEA. The CDR3 is 14 residues long. Trimming cost V 6 bases and J 5 bases; bases outside gene matches: 7. CDR3 DNA sequence: TGCAGCGTCGCCGGGACAGGGGGCCCGGAGACCCAGTACTTC. This encodes CSVAGTGGPETQYF.

The chain has TRBV7-9 and TRBJ1-1; D ambiguous. CDR1 SEHNR and CDR2 FQNEAQ come from the germline V gene (reference sequence). Trimming left V 4 bases short and J 1 base short, with 13 bases between. The CDR3 consists of 15 residues. This chain's CDR3 is CASSSLKGGNTEAFF. For the CDR3, the DNA is TGTGCCAGCAGCTCCCTTAAGGGCGGGAACACTGAAGCTTTCTTT.

The rearrangement links TRBV2 to TRBJ1-1, with D possibly matching TRBD1 (5 bases). The germline CDR1 and CDR2 sequences are SNHLY and FYNNEI. The CDR3 consists of 15 residues. V lost 1 base, J lost 4 bases, and 13 bases lay in between. The CDR3 DNA is TGTGCCAGCAGTGAAGTGTGGGGCTGGGGCACTGAAGCTTTCTTT. Protein sequence: CASSEVWGWGTEAFF.

This clonotype was picked up a small number of times. This rearrangement joins TRBV6-5 to TRBJ1-2; weak D call: TRBD1 (6 bases). Germline values: CDR1 MNHEY, CDR2 SVGAGI. This CDR3 comprises 14 residues. Trimming left V 0 bases short and J 8 bases short, with 13 bases between. CDR3 protein: CASSYSRQAKGYTF. The CDR3 DNA reads TGTGCCAGCAGTTACTCGAGACAGGCTAAAGGCTACACCTTC.

In this sample, this clonotype turned up a few times. The chain joins TRBV2 to TRBJ2-5; 8 positions match TRBD1. Trimming took 0 bases from V and 1 from J; bases not matched to a gene: 4. The CDR3 contains 16 residues. The germline CDR1 and CDR2 sequences are SNHLY and FYNNEI. The CDR3 coding sequence is TGTGCCAGCAGTGAAGCGCAGGGGGCTGGCCAAGAGACCCAGTACTTC. Translating gives CASSEAQGAGQETQYF.

This chain joins TRBV20-1 and TRBJ2-3, with 8 bases that match TRBD1. Trimming removed 6 bases from V and 3 bases from J; junction bases left unmatched: 8. The CDR3 contains 14 residues. CDR1 DFQATT and CDR2 SNEGSKA come from the germline V gene (reference sequence). CDR3 nucleotide sequence: TGCAGTGCCGTAGACAGGGGCAGGACAGATACGCAGTATTTT. This encodes CSAVDRGRTDTQYF.

The chain has TRBV7-2 and TRBJ1-2, with TRBD1 as a possible D gene (5 bases). The CDR3 length is 15 residues. Germline loops: CDR1 SGHTA, CDR2 FQGNSA. Trimming shortened V by 5 bases and J by 1 base, and 14 bases separated the two germline ends. Here the CDR3 reads CASSDTGTRNYGYTF. The DNA of the CDR3 is TGTGCCAGCAGCGATACCGGGACCCGTAACTATGGCTACACCTTC.